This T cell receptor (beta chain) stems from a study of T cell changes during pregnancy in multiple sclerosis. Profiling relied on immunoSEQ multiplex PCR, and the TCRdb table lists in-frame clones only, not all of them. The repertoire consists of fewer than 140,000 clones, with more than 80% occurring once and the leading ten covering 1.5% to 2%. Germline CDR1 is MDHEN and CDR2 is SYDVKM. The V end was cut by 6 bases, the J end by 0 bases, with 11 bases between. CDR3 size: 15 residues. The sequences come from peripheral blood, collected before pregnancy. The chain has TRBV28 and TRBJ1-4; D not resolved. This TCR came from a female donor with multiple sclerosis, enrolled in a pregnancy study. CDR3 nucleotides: TGTGCCAGCAGCGGCCAGGCTTCAACTAATGAAAAACTGTTTTTT. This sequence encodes CASSGQASTNEKLFF.